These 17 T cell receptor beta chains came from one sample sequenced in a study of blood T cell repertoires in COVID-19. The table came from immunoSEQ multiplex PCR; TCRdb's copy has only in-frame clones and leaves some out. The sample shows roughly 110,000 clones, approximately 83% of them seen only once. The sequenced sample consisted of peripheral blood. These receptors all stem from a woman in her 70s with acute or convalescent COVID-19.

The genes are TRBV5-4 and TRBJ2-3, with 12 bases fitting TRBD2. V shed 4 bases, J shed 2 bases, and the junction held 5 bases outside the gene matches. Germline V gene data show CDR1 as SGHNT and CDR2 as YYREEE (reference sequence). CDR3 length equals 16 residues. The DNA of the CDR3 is TGTGCCAGCAGCAGAAGGACTAGCGGGAACACAGATACGCAGTATTTT. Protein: CASSRRTSGNTDTQYF.

In DNA, the CDR3 is TGTGCCAGCAGTTATGGACAGAACACTGAAGCTTTCTTT. Amino acids: CASSYGQNTEAFF. The chain combines TRBV12-3 or TRBV12-4 with TRBJ1-1, with D perhaps TRBD1 (5 bases). The V end was cut by 4 bases, the J end by 1 base, with 7 bases between. This CDR3 region has 13 residues.

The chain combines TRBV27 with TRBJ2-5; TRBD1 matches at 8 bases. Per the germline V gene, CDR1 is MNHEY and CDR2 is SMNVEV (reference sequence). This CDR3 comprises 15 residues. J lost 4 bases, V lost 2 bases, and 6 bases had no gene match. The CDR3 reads CASSLGGTGGETQYF. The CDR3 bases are TGTGCCAGCAGTTTAGGAGGGACAGGAGGAGAGACCCAGTACTTC.

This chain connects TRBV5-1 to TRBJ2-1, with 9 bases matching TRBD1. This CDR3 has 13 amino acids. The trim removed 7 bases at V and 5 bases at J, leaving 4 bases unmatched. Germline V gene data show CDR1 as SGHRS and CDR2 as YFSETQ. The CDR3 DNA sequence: TGCGCCAGCGGGAGGGACAGGGACAATGAGCAGTTCTTC. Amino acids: CASGRDRDNEQFF.

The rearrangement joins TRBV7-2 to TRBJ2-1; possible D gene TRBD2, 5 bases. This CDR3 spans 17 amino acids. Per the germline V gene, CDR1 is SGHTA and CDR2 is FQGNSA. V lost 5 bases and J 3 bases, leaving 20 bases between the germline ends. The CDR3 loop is CASSARVATNYYNEQFF. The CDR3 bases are TGTGCCAGCAGCGCGAGGGTCGCGACAAATTACTACAATGAGCAGTTCTTC.

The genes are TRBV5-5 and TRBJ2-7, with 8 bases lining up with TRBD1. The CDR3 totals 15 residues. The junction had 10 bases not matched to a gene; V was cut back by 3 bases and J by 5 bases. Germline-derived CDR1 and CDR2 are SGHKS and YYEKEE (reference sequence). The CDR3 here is CASSSLTGDGNEQYF. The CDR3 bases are TGTGCCAGCAGCTCCCTGACAGGGGACGGGAACGAGCAGTACTTC.

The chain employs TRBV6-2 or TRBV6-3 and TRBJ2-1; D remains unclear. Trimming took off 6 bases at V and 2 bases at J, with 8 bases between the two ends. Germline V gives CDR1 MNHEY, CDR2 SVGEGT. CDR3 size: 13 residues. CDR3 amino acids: CASSRDTYNEQFF. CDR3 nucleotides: TGTGCCAGCAGCCGTGACACCTACAATGAGCAGTTCTTC.

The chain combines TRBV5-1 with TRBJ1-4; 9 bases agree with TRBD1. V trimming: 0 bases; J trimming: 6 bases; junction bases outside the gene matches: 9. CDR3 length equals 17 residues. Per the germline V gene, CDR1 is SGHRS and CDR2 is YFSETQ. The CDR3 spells CASSLASTGTGYEKLFF. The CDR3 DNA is TGCGCCAGCAGCTTGGCTTCAACCGGGACAGGGTATGAAAAACTGTTTTTT.

The CDR3 is CASSRLAGQETQYF. DNA of the CDR3: TGCGCCAGCAGTCGACTAGCGGGGCAAGAGACCCAGTACTTC. This chain connects TRBV5-1 to TRBJ2-5, with TRBD2 matching 11 bases. The CDR3 runs to 14 residues. Per germline, CDR1 SGHRS and CDR2 YFSETQ. With 5 bases clipped from V and 2 bases from J, the junction kept 2 bases outside the gene matches.

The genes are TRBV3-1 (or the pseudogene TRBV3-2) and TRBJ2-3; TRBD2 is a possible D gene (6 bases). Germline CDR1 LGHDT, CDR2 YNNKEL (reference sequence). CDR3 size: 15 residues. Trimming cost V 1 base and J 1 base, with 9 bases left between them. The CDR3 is CASSQGTTGTDTQYF. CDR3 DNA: TGTGCCAGCAGCCAAGGGACTACTGGCACAGATACGCAGTATTTT.

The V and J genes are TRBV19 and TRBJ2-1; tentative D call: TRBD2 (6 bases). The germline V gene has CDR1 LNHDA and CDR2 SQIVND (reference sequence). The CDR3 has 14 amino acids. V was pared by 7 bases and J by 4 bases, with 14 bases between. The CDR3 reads CASKGQRAYNEQFF. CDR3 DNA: TGTGCCAGTAAGGGGCAGCGGGCTTACAATGAGCAGTTCTTC.

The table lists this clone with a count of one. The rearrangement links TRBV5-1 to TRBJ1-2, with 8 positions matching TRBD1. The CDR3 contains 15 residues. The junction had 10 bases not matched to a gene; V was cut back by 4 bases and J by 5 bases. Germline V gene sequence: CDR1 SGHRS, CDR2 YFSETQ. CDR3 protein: CASSNPGQVNYGYTF. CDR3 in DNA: TGCGCCAGCAGCAACCCGGGACAGGTGAATTATGGCTACACCTTC.

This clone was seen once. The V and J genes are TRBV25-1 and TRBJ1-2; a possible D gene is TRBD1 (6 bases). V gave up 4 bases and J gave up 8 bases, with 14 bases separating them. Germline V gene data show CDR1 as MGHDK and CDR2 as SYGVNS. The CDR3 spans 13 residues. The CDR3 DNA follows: TGTGCCAGCAGTGGGATCCGAGGACAGGGCTACACCTTC. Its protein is CASSGIRGQGYTF.

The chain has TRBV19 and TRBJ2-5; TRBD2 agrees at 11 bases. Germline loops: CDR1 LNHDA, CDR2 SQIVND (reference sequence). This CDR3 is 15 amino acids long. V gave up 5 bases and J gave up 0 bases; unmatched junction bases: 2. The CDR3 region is CASSALAGDQETQYF. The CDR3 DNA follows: TGTGCCAGTAGTGCACTAGCGGGGGACCAAGAGACCCAGTACTTC.

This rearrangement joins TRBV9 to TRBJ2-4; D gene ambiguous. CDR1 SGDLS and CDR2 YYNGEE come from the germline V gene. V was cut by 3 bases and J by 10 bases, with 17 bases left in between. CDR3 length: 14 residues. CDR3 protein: CASSEEARQGIQYF. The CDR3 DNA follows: TGTGCCAGCAGCGAGGAAGCGCGGCAAGGAATTCAGTACTTC.

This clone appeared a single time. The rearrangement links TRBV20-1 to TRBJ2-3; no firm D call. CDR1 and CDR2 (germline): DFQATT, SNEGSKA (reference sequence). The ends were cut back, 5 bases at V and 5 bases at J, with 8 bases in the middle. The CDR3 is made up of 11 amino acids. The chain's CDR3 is CSASLGDTQYF. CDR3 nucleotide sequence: TGCAGTGCTTCCCTCGGAGATACGCAGTATTTT.

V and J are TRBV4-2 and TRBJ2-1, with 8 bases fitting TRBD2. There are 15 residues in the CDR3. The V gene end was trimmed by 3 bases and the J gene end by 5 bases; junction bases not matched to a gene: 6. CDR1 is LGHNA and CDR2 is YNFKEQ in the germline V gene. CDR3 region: CASSHGAGADNEQFF. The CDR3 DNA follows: TGTGCCAGCAGCCATGGAGCGGGGGCGGACAATGAGCAGTTCTTC.